The 22 T cell receptor beta chains in this list originate from one sample, sequenced in a study of identical twins. TCRdb called the 5' RACE reads again in MiXCR, with one record for every CDR3 protein. This sample has roughly 690,000 distinct CDR3 sequences, with roughly 6% found just once. What was sequenced was naive T cells sorted from blood. Every receptor here comes from a man between 18 and 29 years old in good health.

This clonotype has only a few counts. The rearrangement uses TRBV19 and TRBJ2-5; D ambiguous. CDR3 length: 12 residues. Between the trimmed V and J ends, which lost 4 bases and 8 bases, there was a span of 11 bases. Germline V gives CDR1 LNHDA, CDR2 SQIVND (reference sequence). CDR3 region: CASSTHKSTQYF. The CDR3 DNA is TGTGCCAGTAGTACCCACAAGAGTACCCAGTACTTC.

This clonotype showed up many times. This chain connects TRBV20-1 to TRBJ2-1; TRBD2 agrees at 8 bases. J lost 6 bases, V lost 5 bases, and 6 bases had no gene match. Germline assignment: CDR1 DFQATT and CDR2 SNEGSKA (reference sequence). CDR3 length: 13 amino acids. The CDR3 DNA sequence: TGCAGTGCTCAAACCAGCGGGGGCAATGAGCAGTTCTTC. Its translation: CSAQTSGGNEQFF.

In this sample, this clonotype turned up many times. J is TRBJ2-2 and V is TRBV6-1, with D perhaps matching TRBD1 (6 bases). V lost 6 bases, J lost 4 bases, and 9 bases lay in between. CDR1 is MNHNS and CDR2 is SASEGT in the germline V gene. This CDR3 is built from 13 residues. The CDR3 nucleotides read TGTGCCAGCAGGCACAGGGTCACCGGGGAGCTGTTTTTT. Translating it yields CASRHRVTGELFF.

There are many counts of this clonotype. In DNA, the CDR3 is TGCAGTGCATCATTTCAGCGGGAGGGCATGAATGAGCAGTTCTTC. It specifies CSASFQREGMNEQFF. The rearrangement uses TRBV20-1 and TRBJ2-1; 10 bases are shared with TRBD2. The CDR3 extends over 15 amino acids. The V gene end was trimmed by 6 bases and the J gene end by 7 bases; junction bases not matched to a gene: 12. Germline-derived CDR1 and CDR2 are DFQATT and SNEGSKA (reference sequence).

This clonotype was seen at least ten times. J is TRBJ2-7 and V is TRBV5-6, with TRBD1 matching over 8 bases. V gave up 3 bases and J gave up 2 bases; unmatched junction bases: 1. The CDR3 has 13 residues. The germline V gene has CDR1 SGHDT and CDR2 YYEEEE. CDR3 sequence: CASSSTGAYEQYV. CDR3 DNA: TGTGCCAGCAGCTCGACAGGGGCCTACGAGCAGTACGTC.

This chain connects TRBV19 to TRBJ1-3, with 7 bases that match TRBD1. Germline CDR1 is LNHDA and CDR2 is SQIVND (reference sequence). The CDR3 runs to 15 residues. J was trimmed by 3 bases and V by 6 bases; bases with no gene match: 8. CDR3: CASRIPGQLGNTIYF. The DNA for the CDR3 is TGTGCCAGTAGAATACCGGGACAGCTTGGAAACACCATATATTTT.

This clonotype has ten or more counts. This rearrangement joins TRBV7-9 to TRBJ2-7, with 13 bases that match TRBD2. This CDR3 is 17 amino acids long. CDR1 is SEHNR, CDR2 FQNEAQ, per germline (reference sequence). The trim removed 5 bases at V and 3 bases at J, leaving 10 bases unmatched. CDR3 residues: CASSHTRTSGRGYEQYF. The CDR3 bases are TGTGCCAGCAGCCACACCCGGACTAGCGGGAGAGGCTACGAGCAGTACTTC. The full variable domain, its missing parts supplied by reference TRBV7-9 and TRBJ2-7, is DTGVSQNPRHKITKRGQNVTFRCDPISEHNRLYWYRQTLGQGPEFLTYFQNEAQLEKSRLLSDRFSAERPKGSFSTLEIQRTEQGDSAMYLCASSHTRTSGRGYEQYFGPGTRLTVT.

This clonotype was counted a single time. This may be a read error, as it is one base from a much larger clone. The conserved final phenylalanine or tryptophan is absent from the CDR3, which likely points to a read error. The chain couples TRBV5-1 to TRBJ2-7; D is uncertain. V shed 2 bases and J shed 5 bases, with 5 bases lying between them. This CDR3 is built from 11 residues. The V gene's germline CDR1 is SGHRS and CDR2 YFSETQ. The CDR3 protein is CASSFANEQYI. Written as DNA, the CDR3 is TGCGCCAGCAGCTTCGCCAACGAGCAGTACATC.

The genes are TRBV5-1 and TRBJ2-3, with D tentatively TRBD2 (6 bases). The ends were cut back, 5 bases at V and 5 bases at J, with 24 bases in the middle. The CDR3 is 17 amino acids. Germline lookup yields CDR1 SGHRS and CDR2 YFSETQ. The CDR3 loop reads CASSLGVWQGGEDTQYF. DNA of the CDR3: TGCGCCAGCAGTCTTGGCGTCTGGCAGGGAGGAGAAGATACGCAGTATTTT.

This clonotype was seen at least ten times. The chain combines TRBV29-1 with TRBJ2-1, with TRBD2 matching over 8 bases. The V gene's germline CDR1 is SQVTM and CDR2 ANQGSEA. With V trimmed by 3 bases and J by 9 bases, 10 bases remained unmatched. The CDR3 extends over 14 amino acids. CDR3: CSVEGGRLGGEQFF. The CDR3 nucleotides read TGCAGCGTTGAGGGCGGGAGGCTTGGAGGTGAGCAGTTCTTC.

The V and J genes are TRBV2 and TRBJ2-5; perhaps TRBD2 as D (7 bases). The CDR3 has 15 residues. Trimming took off 2 bases at V and 5 bases at J, with 15 bases between the two ends. CDR1 is SNHLY, CDR2 FYNNEI, per germline. DNA for the CDR3: TGTGCCAGCAGTGAAAAGGGGGGGCGAGGTGAGACCCAGTACTTC. As protein: CASSEKGGRGETQYF.

The chain links TRBV5-1 to TRBJ2-1, with D hard to call. Trimming shortened V by 2 bases and J by 3 bases, and 15 bases separated the two germline ends. The CDR3 loop spans 16 amino acids. Germline CDR1 reads SGHRS; CDR2 reads YFSETQ. This CDR3 is CASSFRSTLDYNEQFF. The CDR3 DNA reads as TGCGCCAGCAGCTTTAGGAGTACCCTGGACTACAATGAGCAGTTCTTC.

This clonotype has just a few counts. In DNA, the CDR3 is TGTGCCAGCAGCTTAACCGGGCCGAACGCCAAGCAGTACTTC. Translating it yields CASSLTGPNAKQYF. The rearrangement links TRBV7-8 to TRBJ2-7; D gene unclear. Germline V gene data show CDR1 as SGHVS and CDR2 as FQNEAQ. This CDR3 has 14 amino acids. V was clipped by 2 bases and J by 8 bases, with 16 bases between them.

This clonotype occurred many times. The chain uses TRBV5-6 and TRBJ2-7; unclear D gene. The V end was cut by 1 base, the J end by 6 bases, with 8 bases between. In germline, CDR1 is SGHDT, CDR2 YYEEEE. The CDR3 totals 12 residues. For the CDR3, the DNA is TGTGCCAGCAGCTTGCAGCTGCCCGAGCAGTACGTC. This sequence encodes CASSLQLPEQYV.

This clonotype was picked up a small number of times. This chain joins TRBV20-1 and TRBJ2-1; D might be TRBD2 (6 bases). Germline loops: CDR1 DFQATT, CDR2 SNEGSKA (reference sequence). The CDR3 consists of 12 residues. The V end was cut by 7 bases, the J end by 3 bases, with 10 bases between. This chain's CDR3 is CSGRRGYNEQFF. CDR3 nucleotide sequence: TGCAGTGGGCGGCGGGGCTACAATGAGCAGTTCTTC.

This rearrangement joins TRBV4-1 to TRBJ2-5; TRBD1 matches at 8 bases. The CDR3 covers 14 residues. CDR1 is MGHRA and CDR2 is YSYEKL in the germline V gene. Trimming took 1 base from V and 4 from J; bases not matched to a gene: 2. The CDR3, as DNA: TGCGCCAGCAGCCAAGGGACAGGGAGAGAGACCCAGTACTTC. Protein sequence: CASSQGTGRETQYF.

This clonotype was counted only a few times. The J gene is TRBJ2-1, the V gene TRBV20-1; 12 bases agree with TRBD2. The germline V gene has CDR1 DFQATT and CDR2 SNEGSKA (reference sequence). J lost 6 bases, V lost 2 bases, and 11 bases had no gene match. The CDR3 covers 17 residues. CDR3 region: CSARLGLAGYYPNEQFF. CDR3 sequence (DNA): TGCAGTGCTAGACTGGGACTAGCGGGCTACTACCCCAATGAGCAGTTCTTC.

This clonotype was seen many times. The chain carries TRBV20-1 and TRBJ2-2, with D unresolved. The ends were cut back, 0 bases at V and 7 bases at J, with 12 bases in the middle. This CDR3 contains 14 residues. CDR1 and CDR2 (germline): DFQATT, SNEGSKA (reference sequence). The CDR3 loop reads CSARDLRSNGELFF. As DNA, the CDR3 is TGCAGTGCTAGAGATCTGAGGTCTAACGGGGAGCTGTTTTTT.

V usage is TRBV24-1 and J usage is TRBJ2-5; 8 bases are shared with TRBD1. The CDR3 has 14 residues. CDR1 and CDR2 from the germline V gene are KGHDR and SFDVKD. V lost 7 bases and J lost 4; bases outside the gene matches: 7. The CDR3 protein is CATRAPGGGETQYF. For the CDR3, the DNA is TGTGCCACCAGAGCGCCAGGGGGCGGAGAGACCCAGTACTTC.

J is TRBJ2-7 and V is TRBV29-1; D is possibly TRBD1 (6 bases). The CDR3 contains 12 residues. Germline CDR1 and CDR2: SQVTM and ANQGSEA. V was trimmed by 7 bases and J by 0 bases, leaving 10 bases between them. The CDR3 nucleotides read TGCAGCGCCGGACAGTTCTCCTACGAGCAGTACTTC. It yields the protein CSAGQFSYEQYF.

This clonotype has at least ten counts. The rearrangement links TRBV20-1 to TRBJ1-1; D gene unclear. CDR1 DFQATT and CDR2 SNEGSKA come from the germline V gene (reference sequence). This CDR3 is built from 11 residues. Trimming took 6 bases from V and 5 from J, leaving 10 bases between them. CDR3 coding DNA: TGCAGTGCCAAAGTTTATACTGAAGCTTTCTTT. It yields the protein CSAKVYTEAFF.

This CDR3 is CSVYADTQYF. The DNA for the CDR3 is TGCTCGGTTTACGCAGATACGCAGTATTTT. The rearrangement uses TRBV29-1 and TRBJ2-3; unclear D gene. CDR3 length: 10 amino acids. Germline loops: CDR1 SQVTM, CDR2 ANQGSEA.